The 28 T cell receptor beta chains listed next were all sequenced from one sample in a study of T cell changes during pregnancy in multiple sclerosis. Method: immunoSEQ multiplex PCR; TCRdb's copy keeps in-frame clones and lacks some. The sample consists of tens of thousands of clones, just over 90% of them appearing once. The sample was peripheral blood, taken in the first trimester of pregnancy. These receptors were collected from a female donor in good health, enrolled as a control in a pregnancy study.

The chain has TRBV15 and TRBJ1-2, with 7 bases fitting TRBD1. Germline V gene lookup returns CDR1 LNHNV and CDR2 YYDKDF (reference sequence). V lost 1 base to trimming and J lost 5 bases; unmatched junction nucleotides: 7. The CDR3 has 15 residues. In DNA form, the CDR3 reads TGTGCCACCAGCAGAGGAGGGGGCGAAGTTTATGGCTACACCTTC. It codes for CATSRGGGEVYGYTF.

V usage is TRBV25-1 and J usage is TRBJ2-7; 9 bases fit TRBD1. The CDR3 runs to 13 residues. CDR1 is MGHDK, CDR2 SYGVNS, per germline. With 7 bases clipped from V and 4 bases from J, the junction kept 5 bases outside the gene matches. CDR3 region: CASKGTGLYEQYF. The CDR3 DNA reads TGTGCCAGCAAAGGGACAGGGCTTTACGAGCAGTACTTC.

The chain has TRBV30 and TRBJ1-4; D possibly corresponds to TRBD1 (5 bases). V was cut by 5 bases and J by 8 bases, with 18 bases left in between. Per germline, CDR1 GTSNPN and CDR2 SVGIG (reference sequence). The CDR3 extends over 14 amino acids. CDR3 region: CAWGNRGYGEKLFF. The CDR3 DNA is TGTGCCTGGGGGAATCGGGGGTATGGCGAAAAACTGTTTTTT.

This CDR3 reads CSVETWQGLNTEAFF. The CDR3 region has the DNA TGCAGCGTTGAGACTTGGCAGGGTTTGAACACTGAAGCTTTCTTT. V and J are TRBV29-1 and TRBJ1-1, with D perhaps matching TRBD1 (5 bases). The CDR3 consists of 15 residues. In germline, CDR1 is SQVTM, CDR2 ANQGSEA. V gave up 3 bases and J gave up 0 bases, with 14 bases separating them. Complete variable domain (other parts from reference TRBV29-1 and TRBJ1-1): SAVISQKPSRDICQRGTSLTIQCQVDSQVTMMFWYRQQPGQSLTLIATANQGSEATYESGFVIDKFPISRPNLTFSTLTVSNMSPEDSSIYLCSVETWQGLNTEAFFGQGTRLTVV.

The chain is built from TRBV27 and TRBJ1-6; D unclear. CDR1 is MNHEY and CDR2 is SMNVEV in the germline V gene (reference sequence). V dropped 1 base and J dropped 3 bases, with 7 bases sitting between them. The CDR3 length is 15 residues. The CDR3 region is CASSLYRDYNSPLHF. The CDR3 DNA reads as TGTGCCAGCAGTTTATACAGAGACTATAATTCACCCCTCCACTTT.

V gene TRBV7-9 combines with J gene TRBJ2-2; weak D call: TRBD2 (5 bases). Between the trimmed V and J ends, which lost 5 bases and 5 bases, there was a span of 6 bases. The CDR3 extends over 12 amino acids. CDR1 and CDR2 from the germline V gene are SEHNR and FQNEAQ (reference sequence). Here the CDR3 reads CASSPGTGELFF. Here the CDR3 DNA reads TGTGCCAGCAGCCCGGGGACCGGGGAGCTGTTTTTT.

This clone was recorded only once. The chain links TRBV7-9 to TRBJ1-2, with D uncertain. Trimming stripped 5 bases from V and 8 bases from J, with 21 bases between. This CDR3 comprises 15 residues. CDR1 and CDR2 from the germline V gene are SEHNR and FQNEAQ (reference sequence). The CDR3 coding sequence is TGTGCCAGCAGCGGACTTGTAGAGGGTTGGAGCGGCTACACCTTC. Translating gives CASSGLVEGWSGYTF.

J is TRBJ2-7 and V is TRBV5-4, with TRBD1 identical over 7 bases. The CDR3 has 13 amino acids. V was clipped by 4 bases and J by 2 bases; unmatched bases: 3. Per the germline V gene, CDR1 is SGHNT and CDR2 is YYREEE (reference sequence). The CDR3: CASSRTGPYEQYF. CDR3 nucleotides: TGTGCCAGCAGCCGGACAGGTCCCTACGAGCAGTACTTC.

The chain couples TRBV10-1 to TRBJ2-2; a weak D match, TRBD2 (6 bases). V lost 3 bases and J 6 bases, leaving 14 bases between the germline ends. The germline gives CDR1 WNHNN, CDR2 SYGVQD (reference sequence). The CDR3 runs to 15 residues. The CDR3 coding sequence is TGCGCCAGCAGTGAAGAAGGGAGGAGGGCCGGGGAGCTGTTTTTT. Protein: CASSEEGRRAGELFF.

This clone has a single count. The chain carries TRBV4-1 and TRBJ1-1; D might be TRBD1 (5 bases). The V end was cut by 0 bases, the J end by 2 bases, with 16 bases between. The length of the CDR3 is 17 residues. Germline V gene data show CDR1 as MGHRA and CDR2 as YSYEKL. The CDR3 DNA is TGCGCCAGCAGCCAAGATCGAGGAAAGGGGCTAAACACTGAAGCTTTCTTT. This codes for CASSQDRGKGLNTEAFF.

In this sample, this clone turned up once. The chain uses TRBV9 and TRBJ1-1, with 7 bases fitting TRBD1. The germline V gene has CDR1 SGDLS and CDR2 YYNGEE. The CDR3 contains 14 residues. The ends lost 0 bases at V and 8 bases at J; junction bases unmatched: 7. The CDR3 is CASSVGSRQGEAFF. In DNA, the CDR3 is TGTGCCAGCAGCGTAGGTTCTCGACAGGGAGAAGCTTTCTTT. Complete variable domain (other parts from reference TRBV9 and TRBJ1-1): DSGVTQTPKHLITATGQRVTLRCSPRSGDLSVYWYQQSLDQGLQFLIQYYNGEERAKGNILERFSAQQFPDLHSELNLSSLELGDSALYFCASSVGSRQGEAFFGQGTRLTVV.

The chain links TRBV4-1 to TRBJ1-6; the D is unclear. This CDR3 has 15 amino acids. Trimming cost V 6 bases and J 7 bases, with 16 bases left between them. From germline, CDR1 is MGHRA and CDR2 YSYEKL. This chain's CDR3 is CASSPDRLLNSPLHF. As DNA, the CDR3 is TGCGCCAGCAGTCCCGACCGACTGCTCAATTCACCCCTCCACTTT.

The J gene is TRBJ1-1, the V gene TRBV28; a weak D match, TRBD1 (6 bases). Germline V gene lookup returns CDR1 MDHEN and CDR2 SYDVKM. V gave up 5 bases and J gave up 1 base, with 11 bases separating them. The CDR3 consists of 14 residues. CDR3 amino acids: CASSPWTENTEAFF. CDR3 in DNA: TGTGCCAGCAGTCCTTGGACAGAGAACACTGAAGCTTTCTTT.

This sequence joins TRBV7-9 and TRBJ2-2, with 7 bases aligning to TRBD1. Germline-derived CDR1 and CDR2 are SEHNR and FQNEAQ (reference sequence). V lost 4 bases to trimming and J lost 7 bases; unmatched junction nucleotides: 12. This CDR3 comprises 16 residues. CDR3 in DNA: TGTGCCAGCAGCTCCACGACAGGGATCGGGGACGGGGAGCTGTTTTTT. Translated, it gives CASSSTTGIGDGELFF.

The genes are TRBV5-1 and TRBJ2-7; 7 bases line up with TRBD2. The CDR3 runs to 15 residues. V trimming: 0 bases; J trimming: 3 bases; junction bases outside the gene matches: 6. Germline-derived CDR1 and CDR2 are SGHRS and YFSETQ. CDR3 coding DNA: TGCGCCAGCAGCTTGGATCCTAGCGGCGACTACGAGCAGTACTTC. It specifies CASSLDPSGDYEQYF.

This chain links TRBV4-2 with TRBJ2-4, with 10 positions matching TRBD2. Germline CDR1 reads LGHNA; CDR2 reads YNFKEQ. The CDR3 contains 16 residues. V gave up 1 base and J gave up 5 bases; unmatched junction bases: 5. In DNA form, the CDR3 reads TGTGCCAGCAGCCAAGGCCTAGCGGGAGCGGAAAACATTCAGTACTTC. Residues: CASSQGLAGAENIQYF.

V is TRBV9 and J is TRBJ2-7; D is unclear. The CDR3 runs 14 residues. Germline V lookup: CDR1 SGDLS, CDR2 YYNGEE. Trimming left V 0 bases short and J 0 bases short, with 7 bases between. The CDR3 DNA sequence: TGTGCCAGCAGCGTAGTAGACACCTCCTACGAGCAGTACTTC. Translating gives CASSVVDTSYEQYF. Full variable domain (rest looked up from reference TRBV9 and TRBJ2-7): DSGVTQTPKHLITATGQRVTLRCSPRSGDLSVYWYQQSLDQGLQFLIQYYNGEERAKGNILERFSAQQFPDLHSELNLSSLELGDSALYFCASSVVDTSYEQYFGPGTRLTVT.

V gene TRBV9 combines with J gene TRBJ2-7; TRBD2 is a possible D gene (7 bases). V dropped 0 bases and J dropped 4 bases, with 14 bases sitting between them. The CDR3 loop spans 15 amino acids. Germline CDR1 SGDLS, CDR2 YYNGEE. CDR3: CASSVGAGALYEQYF. Written as DNA, the CDR3 is TGTGCCAGCAGCGTAGGGGCGGGGGCGTTGTACGAGCAGTACTTC.

The rearrangement links TRBV19 to TRBJ1-2; 10 bases are a match to TRBD1. Germline CDR1 reads LNHDA; CDR2 reads SQIVND (reference sequence). The V segment lost 8 bases and the J segment 5 bases; nucleotides outside the gene matches: 5. This CDR3 comprises 13 residues. This CDR3 reads CASGTGATYGYTF. CDR3 in DNA: TGTGCCAGTGGGACAGGGGCCACTTATGGCTACACCTTC.

The rearrangement links TRBV14 to TRBJ1-1; D is unclear. V shed 4 bases and J shed 7 bases, with 13 bases lying between them. The CDR3 runs 13 residues. The germline V gene encodes CDR1 SGHDN and CDR2 FVKESK. CDR3 DNA: TGTGCCAGCAGCCCTAGGCCCCGGGGTGAAGCTTTCTTT. Its protein product is CASSPRPRGEAFF.

The gene calls are TRBV10-3 and TRBJ2-1, with 13 bases lining up with TRBD2. Germline loops: CDR1 ENHRY, CDR2 SYGVKD. The CDR3 contains 14 residues. With V trimmed by 5 bases and J by 9 bases, 4 bases remained unmatched. The DNA of the CDR3 is TGTGCCATCAGTCGGACTAGCGGGAGTGGTGAGCAGTTCTTC. Translated: CAISRTSGSGEQFF.

The chain joins TRBV19 to TRBJ2-7; the match to TRBD1 covers 9 bases. The ends lost 5 bases at V and 3 bases at J; junction bases unmatched: 5. The germline V gene has CDR1 LNHDA and CDR2 SQIVND (reference sequence). This CDR3 region has 14 residues. The CDR3 here is CASSSPGQGYEQYF. CDR3 coding DNA: TGTGCCAGTAGTTCTCCGGGACAGGGCTACGAGCAGTACTTC. The whole variable domain, remainder taken from reference TRBV19 and TRBJ2-7, is DGGITQSPKYLFRKEGQNVTLSCEQNLNHDAMYWYRQDPGQGLRLIYYSQIVNDFQKGDIAEGYSVSREKKESFPLTVTSAQKNPTAFYLCASSSPGQGYEQYFGPGTRLTVT.

The rearrangement uses TRBV11-1 and TRBJ2-5; 7 bases match TRBD2. Germline trimming cut 6 bases from V and 2 bases from J; bases unmatched to any gene: 12. The germline V gene has CDR1 SGHAT and CDR2 FQDESV (reference sequence). The length of the CDR3 is 16 residues. The DNA of the CDR3 is TGTGCCAGCAGATCTAGCCTCGGGGGAGGGCAAGAGACCCAGTACTTC. Its translation: CASRSSLGGGQETQYF.

J is TRBJ2-3 and V is TRBV14, with 11 nucleotides matching TRBD2. Looked up from germline, CDR1 is SGHDN and CDR2 is FVKESK. This CDR3 has 16 amino acids. Unmatched junction bases numbered 10, after V lost 5 bases and J lost 6 bases. CDR3: CASSYLVAGGPDTQYF. In DNA form, the CDR3 reads TGTGCCAGCAGCTACCTGGTAGCGGGGGGGCCCGATACGCAGTATTTT.

Here the CDR3 DNA reads TGTGCCAGCAGAGACAGGGGGCGACCCAACGTCCTGACTTTC. This encodes CASRDRGRPNVLTF. The V gene is TRBV28, the J gene TRBJ2-6; 10 bases are a match to TRBD1. The V segment lost 6 bases and the J segment 8 bases; nucleotides outside the gene matches: 4. This CDR3 comprises 14 residues. Per germline, CDR1 MDHEN and CDR2 SYDVKM.

The V call is TRBV4-2, the J call TRBJ1-1; no reliable D call. With 6 bases removed from V and 1 base from J, the gap between germline ends came to 3 bases. This CDR3 has 11 amino acids. Looked up from germline, CDR1 is LGHNA and CDR2 is YNFKEQ. The CDR3 DNA is TGTGCCAGCAGTCAGAACACTGAAGCTTTCTTT. The encoded protein is CASSQNTEAFF.

The chain has TRBV18 and TRBJ2-2; possibly TRBD1 for D (5 bases). Germline V gives CDR1 KGHSH, CDR2 LQKENI. The V end lost 0 bases, the J end lost 5 bases, and 16 bases lay between the germline ends. The CDR3 is made up of 17 amino acids. The CDR3 protein is CASSPPQQVGWTGELFF. In DNA form, the CDR3 reads TGTGCCAGCTCACCACCCCAACAGGTGGGATGGACCGGGGAGCTGTTTTTT. Based on the CDR3 plus reference TRBV18 and TRBJ2-2, the full variable domain is NAGVMQNPRHLVRRRGQEARLRCSPMKGHSHVYWYRQLPEEGLKFMVYLQKENIIDESGMPKERFSAEFPKEGPSILRIQQVVRGDSAAYFCASSPPQQVGWTGELFFGEGSRLTVL.

DNA for the CDR3: TGTGCCAGCAGTTTTTATGACAGGGGCCCCACTGAAGCTTTCTTT. The encoded protein is CASSFYDRGPTEAFF. The gene calls are TRBV27 and TRBJ1-1, with 8 bases fitting TRBD1. Germline lookup yields CDR1 MNHEY and CDR2 SMNVEV (reference sequence). V lost 3 bases to trimming and J lost 4 bases; unmatched junction nucleotides: 7. The CDR3 runs 15 residues.